This TCR beta chain was documented in a study of radiation and T cells in renal cell carcinoma. Study-level findings and limits: Top tumor clonotypes rose in blood 2 weeks post-radiation, then contracted. Pretreatment tumor biopsies were lacking, so baseline clonotypes are unknown.

V lost 2 bases, J lost 4 bases, and 7 bases stayed unmatched. CDR1 is SGDLS and CDR2 is YYNGEE in the germline V gene. CDR3 length equals 16 residues. Repertoires were generated with immunoSEQ multiplex PCR, while TCRdb's copy carries only in-frame clones and drops some. The data show around 170,000 clones, 88% seen once. To note about this clone: As yet, its antigen is unknown.

Time point of the sample: blood 4 weeks post-SBRT, at nephrectomy. The treatment here: 15 Gy SBRT to primary tumor, nephrectomy 4 weeks later. After SBRT, blood was collected at 2 and 4 weeks, plus baseline. The TCR originated in a woman between 50 and 59 years old with renal cell carcinoma. This specimen was blood, taken from a patient whose treatment included radiotherapy and nephrectomy. This chain links TRBV9 with TRBJ2-1; 9 nucleotides line up with TRBD1. Here the CDR3 reads CASSVGPGQGYNEQFF. The CDR3 DNA follows: TGTGCCAGCAGCGTGGGGCCGGGACAGGGATACAATGAGCAGTTCTTC.